This paragraph covers one T cell receptor beta chain sequence. This record comes from a study of blood T cell repertoires in COVID-19. Study-wide context: Acute-phase and convalescent COVID-19 samples originated in the United States, Italy and Spain. T cells, B-cell-depleted T cells, or PBMCs supplied cDNA or gDNA.

As handled by the study authors: Scientists estimated how many nucleated cells there were by amplifying reference gene primers. Measured with immunoSEQ multiplex PCR; TCRdb has only the in-frame clones, and not every one. Clone size and the V and J calls come from that table; the DNA yielded D and trimming. The sample holds 110,000 to 150,000 clones, about 89% seen once. Germline V gene data show CDR1 as SQVTM and CDR2 as ANQGSEA. Trimming removed 6 bases from V and 5 bases from J, with 10 bases in between. The CDR3 covers 11 residues. The sequencing input was peripheral blood. This TCR derives from a man aged 60 to 69 with active or convalescent COVID-19. The rearrangement uses TRBV29-1 and TRBJ1-2; D gene uncertain. The CDR3 region has the DNA TGCAGCGTCGATTACAGATATGGCTACACCTTC. It translates to CSVDYRYGYTF. Variable domain in full (rest from reference TRBV29-1 and TRBJ1-2): SAVISQKPSRDICQRGTSLTIQCQVDSQVTMMFWYRQQPGQSLTLIATANQGSEATYESGFVIDKFPISRPNLTFSTLTVSNMSPEDSSIYLCSVDYRYGYTFGSGTRLTVV.